What follows are 22 T cell receptor beta chains derived from one specimen sequenced in a study of blood T cell repertoires in COVID-19. Only in-frame clones appear in the TCRdb table, and some are missing; sequencing was by immunoSEQ multiplex PCR. The table has roughly 240,000 clones, about nine tenths seen once. Sequenced: PBMCs or T cells enriched from blood (not recorded which). The origin of the receptors is a woman between 40 and 50 years old with acute COVID-19.

V usage is TRBV2 and J usage is TRBJ2-3, with 8 nucleotides matching TRBD2. This CDR3 spans 14 amino acids. From germline, CDR1 is SNHLY and CDR2 FYNNEI. V gave up 5 bases and J gave up 5 bases; unmatched junction bases: 6. The CDR3 DNA reads TGTGCCAGCAGTCGGGGGGGCAGGGAAGATACGCAGTATTTT. It is translated as CASSRGGREDTQYF.

The rearrangement links TRBV4-3 to TRBJ2-1; 7 positions agree with TRBD2. Per germline, CDR1 LGHNA and CDR2 YSLEER. The CDR3 loop spans 14 amino acids. The trim removed 4 bases at V and 8 bases at J, leaving 8 bases unmatched. CDR3 sequence reads: CASSPSGWGDEQFF. DNA of the CDR3: TGCGCCAGCAGCCCTAGCGGTTGGGGGGATGAGCAGTTCTTC.

The CDR3 loop is CASSLGAGGDSDTQYF. The CDR3 DNA reads TGTGCCAGCAGCTTGGGAGCGGGAGGGGATTCCGATACGCAGTATTTT. The genes are TRBV7-6 and TRBJ2-3; 10 nucleotides line up with TRBD2. The CDR3 spans 16 residues. Germline CDR1 is SGHVS and CDR2 is FNYEAQ. V lost 3 bases and J lost 6; bases outside the gene matches: 9.

The rearrangement joins TRBV7-2 to TRBJ1-1, with D unresolved. There are 12 residues in the CDR3. The germline V and J ends were trimmed by 3 bases and 3 bases, with 5 bases remaining between them. Per the germline V gene, CDR1 is SGHTA and CDR2 is FQGNSA. CDR3 loop: CASSFGHTEAFF. The CDR3 DNA reads TGTGCCAGCAGCTTTGGGCACACTGAAGCTTTCTTT.

This clone was detected only once. The rearrangement joins TRBV3-1 (or the pseudogene TRBV3-2) to TRBJ1-3; TRBD1 matches at 7 bases. This CDR3 has 14 amino acids. After removal of 5 bases from V and 6 bases from J, the junction contained 7 bases not matched to a gene. Looked up from germline, CDR1 is LGHDT and CDR2 is YNNKEL (reference sequence). Here the CDR3 reads CASSYGTVTNTIYF. DNA for the CDR3: TGTGCCAGCAGCTACGGGACAGTCACAAACACCATATATTTT.

The V call is TRBV3-1 (or the pseudogene TRBV3-2), the J call TRBJ2-1; D remains ambiguous. Germline V gives CDR1 LGHDT, CDR2 YNNKEL (reference sequence). The CDR3 length is 13 residues. V was pared by 4 bases and J by 6 bases, with 10 bases between. CDR3 sequence: CASSLHASNEQFF. DNA for the CDR3: TGTGCCAGCAGCCTGCACGCCAGCAATGAGCAGTTCTTC.

The genes are TRBV6-5 and TRBJ2-1, with TRBD2 matching over 7 bases. This CDR3 contains 12 residues. Germline V gene lookup returns CDR1 MNHEY and CDR2 SVGAGI. The J segment lost 5 bases and the V segment lost 6 bases, leaving 1 base of the junction unmatched. CDR3 protein: CASSRGDNEQFF. The CDR3 nucleotides are TGTGCCAGCAGCCGGGGGGACAATGAGCAGTTCTTC.

The V and J genes are TRBV4-1 and TRBJ1-4; 7 bases fit TRBD1. Looked up from germline, CDR1 is MGHRA and CDR2 is YSYEKL. This CDR3 has 14 residues. V trimming: 11 bases; J trimming: 7 bases; junction bases outside the gene matches: 13. CDR3: CAATPTGNGEKLFF. In DNA form, the CDR3 reads TGCGCCGCCACCCCGACAGGGAATGGTGAAAAACTGTTTTTT.

This chain links TRBV7-9 with TRBJ1-3; possibly TRBD1 for D (6 bases). This CDR3 region has 17 residues. Germline V gene data show CDR1 as SEHNR and CDR2 as FQNEAQ (reference sequence). V was pared by 5 bases and J by 2 bases, with 19 bases between. DNA for the CDR3: TGTGCCAGCAGCCCTACCCCACAGGGAGAGGCTGGAAACACCATATATTTT. This translates into CASSPTPQGEAGNTIYF.

V usage is TRBV6-5 and J usage is TRBJ1-1; D ambiguous. Germline V CDR1 and CDR2: MNHEY, SVGAGI. The CDR3 has 12 amino acids. With 8 bases removed from V and 6 bases from J, the gap between germline ends came to 13 bases. For the CDR3, the DNA is TGTGCCAGCCTCTGGAGAGACGCTGAAGCTTTCTTT. Its protein product is CASLWRDAEAFF.

This chain connects TRBV4-3 to TRBJ2-7; 7 nucleotides match TRBD2. The V gene end was trimmed by 0 bases and the J gene end by 5 bases; junction bases not matched to a gene: 13. The CDR3 totals 17 residues. Germline loops: CDR1 LGHNA, CDR2 YSLEER. The chain's CDR3 is CASSQDGAKGGPHEQYV. CDR3 coding DNA: TGCGCCAGCAGCCAAGATGGGGCAAAGGGAGGGCCCCACGAGCAGTACGTC.

The chain recombines TRBV16 with TRBJ2-7; the match to TRBD2 covers 7 bases. The CDR3 consists of 13 residues. Trimming took 0 bases from V and 6 from J; bases not matched to a gene: 2. The V gene's germline CDR1 is KGHSY and CDR2 FQNENV. The CDR3 region has the DNA TGTGCCAGCAGCCAATCGGCGGGAGCCGAGCAGTACGTC. This gives the protein CASSQSAGAEQYV.

The gene calls are TRBV6-4 and TRBJ2-1; TRBD2 agrees at 14 bases. CDR1 is MRHNA, CDR2 SNTAGT, per germline. J was trimmed by 9 bases and V by 3 bases; bases with no gene match: 4. The length of the CDR3 is 15 residues. The CDR3 nucleotides read TGTGCCAGCAGTGAGGGGACTAGCGGGGGATTTGAGCAGTTCTTC. Translation: CASSEGTSGGFEQFF.

This clone turned up a few times. The chain joins TRBV19 to TRBJ1-5; D perhaps matches TRBD1 (6 bases). V was trimmed by 10 bases and J by 7 bases, leaving 11 bases between them. The CDR3 runs to 11 residues. The germline CDR1 and CDR2 sequences are LNHDA and SQIVND (reference sequence). The CDR3 coding sequence is TGTGCCACAGGGGTCAAGCAGCCCCAGCATTTT. Amino acids: CATGVKQPQHF.

The chain links TRBV24-1 to TRBJ2-2; D is perhaps TRBD1 (6 bases). The CDR3 spans 15 residues. V dropped 3 bases and J dropped 4 bases, with 11 bases sitting between them. Germline V lookup: CDR1 KGHDR, CDR2 SFDVKD. The chain's CDR3 is CATSDLGAGTGELFF. In nucleotides, the CDR3 is TGTGCCACCAGTGATCTGGGGGCGGGCACCGGGGAGCTGTTTTTT.

V gene TRBV5-4 combines with J gene TRBJ2-7; D possibly corresponds to TRBD1 (5 bases). The germline V and J ends were trimmed by 0 bases and 2 bases, with 9 bases remaining between them. Germline CDR1 is SGHNT and CDR2 is YYREEE (reference sequence). The CDR3 length is 14 residues. CDR3 protein: CASSLADRPYEQYF. The CDR3 nucleotides read TGTGCCAGCAGCTTGGCCGACAGACCCTACGAGCAGTACTTC.

The V and J genes are TRBV28 and TRBJ1-5; 7 nucleotides match TRBD1. With 3 bases clipped from V and 4 bases from J, the junction kept 6 bases outside the gene matches. The CDR3 loop spans 15 amino acids. CDR1 MDHEN and CDR2 SYDVKM come from the germline V gene. Written as DNA, the CDR3 is TGTGCCAGCAGTTTTGCAGACAGGGTTAATCAGCCCCAGCATTTT. Encoded protein: CASSFADRVNQPQHF.

This rearrangement joins TRBV5-6 to TRBJ2-2; 7 bases fit TRBD1. CDR3 length: 13 residues. Trimming at V came to 5 bases and at J to 7 bases, leaving 5 bases not matched to a gene. CDR1 is SGHDT, CDR2 YYEEEE, per germline. The CDR3 region has the DNA TGTGCCAGCAGACGACAGGGACGCGGGGAGCTGTTTTTT. It is translated as CASRRQGRGELFF.

This chain uses TRBV27 with TRBJ2-7; D possibly corresponds to TRBD1 (5 bases). The CDR3 has 14 residues. V lost 5 bases and J lost 3, with 14 bases in between. CDR1 is MNHEY and CDR2 is SMNVEV in the germline V gene (reference sequence). CDR3 amino acids: CASSPTQGNYEQYF. Here the CDR3 DNA reads TGTGCCAGCAGTCCAACGCAGGGCAACTACGAGCAGTACTTC.

The genes are TRBV5-1 and TRBJ2-1, with 10 bases identical to TRBD2. Germline CDR1 reads SGHRS; CDR2 reads YFSETQ. The CDR3 loop spans 21 amino acids. The V segment lost 6 bases and the J segment 0 bases; nucleotides outside the gene matches: 21. The CDR3 spells CASKSPGGASGRGTSYNEQFF. In nucleotides, the CDR3 is TGCGCCAGCAAGTCCCCCGGGGGGGCTAGCGGGAGAGGTACCTCCTACAATGAGCAGTTCTTC.

V gene TRBV11-3 combines with J gene TRBJ2-1, with 7 bases matching TRBD2. Unmatched junction bases numbered 9, after V lost 7 bases and J lost 6 bases. The CDR3 length is 14 residues. The germline V gene encodes CDR1 SGHNT and CDR2 YENEEA. CDR3 sequence (DNA): TGTGCCAGCACTCAGACTAGCAGCCTCAATGAGCAGTTCTTC. It codes for CASTQTSSLNEQFF.

Concerning this clone: Other DNA sequences from this sample encode an identical CDR3 as well. This chain uses TRBV7-2 with TRBJ1-6; tentatively, D is TRBD1 (6 bases). V was clipped by 5 bases and J by 0 bases, with 14 bases between them. Germline CDR1 is SGHTA and CDR2 is FQGNSA. The CDR3 spans 17 residues. CDR3 amino acids: CASSPQGFSSYNSPLHF. The CDR3 bases are TGTGCCAGCAGCCCACAGGGATTCAGCTCCTATAATTCACCCCTCCACTTT.